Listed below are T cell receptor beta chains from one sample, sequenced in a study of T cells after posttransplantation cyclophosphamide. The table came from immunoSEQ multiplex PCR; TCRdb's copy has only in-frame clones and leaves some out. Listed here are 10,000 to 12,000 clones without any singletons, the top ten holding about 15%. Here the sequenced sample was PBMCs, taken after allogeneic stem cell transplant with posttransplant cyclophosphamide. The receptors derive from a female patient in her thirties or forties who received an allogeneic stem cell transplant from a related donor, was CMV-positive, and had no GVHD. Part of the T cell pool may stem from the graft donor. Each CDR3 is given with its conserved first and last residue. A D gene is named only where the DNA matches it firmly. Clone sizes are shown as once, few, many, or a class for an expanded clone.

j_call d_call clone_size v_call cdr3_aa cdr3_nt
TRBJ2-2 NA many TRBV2 CASSDARFTGELFF TGTGCCAGCAGTGACGCCAGATTCACCGGGGAGCTGTTTTTT
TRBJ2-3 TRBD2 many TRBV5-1 CASSLVSGGTDTQYF TGCGCCAGCAGCTTGGTGAGCGGGGGCACAGATACGCAGTATTTT
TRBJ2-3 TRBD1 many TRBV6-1 CASSPRTGTTDTQYF TGTGCCAGCTCCCCTAGGACAGGGACCACAGATACGCAGTATTTT
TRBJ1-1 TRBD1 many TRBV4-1 CASSQEVTGDTEAFF TGCGCCAGCAGCCAAGAGGTGACAGGGGACACTGAAGCTTTCTTT
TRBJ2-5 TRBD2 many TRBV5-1 CASSFGSGGGQETQYF TGCGCCAGCAGCTTCGGAAGCGGGGGAGGTCAAGAGACCCAGTACTTC
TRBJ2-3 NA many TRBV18 CASITRSFGTDTQYF TGTGCCAGCATCACAAGGAGCTTCGGCACAGATACGCAGTATTTT
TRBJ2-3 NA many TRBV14 CASSQDMYGGGERADTQYF TGTGCCAGCAGCCAAGACATGTATGGAGGCGGGGAGAGAGCAGATACGCAGTATTTT
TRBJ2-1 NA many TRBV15 CATSSRRRSGSYNEQFF TGTGCCACCAGCAGCCGCCGGCGTAGCGGCTCCTACAATGAGCAGTTCTTC
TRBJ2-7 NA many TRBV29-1 CSVGGGQSYEQYF TGCAGCGTTGGAGGAGGTCAATCCTACGAGCAGTACTTC
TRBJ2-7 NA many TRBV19 CASSPSGMNEQYF TGTGCCAGTAGTCCCTCAGGGATGAACGAGCAGTACTTC
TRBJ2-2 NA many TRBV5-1 CASSLAGLAGTGELFF TGCGCCAGCAGCTTGGCTGGGCTCGCGGGCACCGGGGAGCTGTTTTTT
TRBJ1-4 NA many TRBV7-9 CASSLAVGATNEKLFF TGTGCCAGCAGCTTAGCTGTCGGTGCAACTAATGAAAAACTGTTTTTT
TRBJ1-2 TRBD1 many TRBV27 CASSLMAGGLNYGYTF TGTGCCAGCAGTTTAATGGCAGGGGGCTTAAACTATGGCTACACCTTC